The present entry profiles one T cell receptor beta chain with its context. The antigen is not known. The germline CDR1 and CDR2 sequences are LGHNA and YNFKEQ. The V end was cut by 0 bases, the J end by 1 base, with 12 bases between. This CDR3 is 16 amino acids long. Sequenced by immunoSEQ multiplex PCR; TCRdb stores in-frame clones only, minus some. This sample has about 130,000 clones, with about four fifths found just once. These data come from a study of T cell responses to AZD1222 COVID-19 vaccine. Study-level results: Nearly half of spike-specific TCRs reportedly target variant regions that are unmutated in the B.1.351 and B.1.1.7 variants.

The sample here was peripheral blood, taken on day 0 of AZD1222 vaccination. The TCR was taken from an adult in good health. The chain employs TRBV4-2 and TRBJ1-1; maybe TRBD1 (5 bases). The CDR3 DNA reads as TGTGCCAGCAGCCAAGATAGAGTCAGGGCGAACACTGAAGCTTTCTTT. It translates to CASSQDRVRANTEAFF.